The T cell receptor beta chain under discussion was sequenced for a study of long-term antiretroviral therapy in people with HIV. Running of the v3.0 immunoSEQ assay took place at survey level. Using immunoSEQ multiplex PCR, the repertoire was profiled, and TCRdb retains in-frame clones only, with some absent. Here the sample spans fewer than 40,000 clones, about 80% being singletons. The TCR sequence derives from a man in his thirties or forties with HIV. The source material was unsorted PBMCs, sampled 3.4 years after starting antiretroviral therapy.

In nucleotides, the CDR3 is TGTGCCAGCAGCGAGAGGACAAACTCCTACGAGCAGTACTTC. Translation gives CASSERTNSYEQYF. The chain recombines TRBV2 with TRBJ2-7; the D gene is possibly TRBD1 (5 bases). V shed 6 bases and J shed 0 bases, with 12 bases lying between them. The CDR3 is 14 amino acids. CDR1 and CDR2 (germline): SNHLY, FYNNEI.